Included here is one T cell receptor beta chain sequence, with context. The data were taken from a study of blood T cell repertoires in COVID-19. Study at large: Acute-phase and convalescent COVID-19 samples originated in the United States, Italy and Spain.

The table came from immunoSEQ multiplex PCR; TCRdb's copy has only in-frame clones and leaves some out. The repertoire consists of tens of thousands of clones, with just under 85% occurring once and the leading ten covering nearly 3.5%. Germline V lookup: CDR1 SGHRS, CDR2 YFSETQ. This CDR3 region has 15 residues. V was pared by 4 bases and J by 3 bases, with 8 bases of the junction left unmatched. Sequenced material: peripheral blood. This chain uses TRBV5-1 with TRBJ2-3, with TRBD1 matching over 7 bases. The TCR sequence derives from a man in his fifties or sixties with acute or convalescent COVID-19. CDR3 DNA: TGCGCCAGCAGCGTACCACAGGGGCCGACAGATACGCAGTATTTT. Its translation is CASSVPQGPTDTQYF.